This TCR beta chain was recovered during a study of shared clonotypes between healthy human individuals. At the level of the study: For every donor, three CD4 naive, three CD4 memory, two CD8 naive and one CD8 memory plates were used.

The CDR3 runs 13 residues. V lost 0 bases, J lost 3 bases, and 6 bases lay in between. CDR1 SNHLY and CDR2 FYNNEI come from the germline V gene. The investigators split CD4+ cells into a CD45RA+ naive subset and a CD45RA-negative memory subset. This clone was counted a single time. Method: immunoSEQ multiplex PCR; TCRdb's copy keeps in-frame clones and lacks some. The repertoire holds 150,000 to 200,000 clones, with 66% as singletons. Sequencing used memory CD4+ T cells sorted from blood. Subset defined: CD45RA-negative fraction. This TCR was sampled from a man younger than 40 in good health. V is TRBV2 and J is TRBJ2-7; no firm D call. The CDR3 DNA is TGTGCCAGCAGTGAAGCTGGCGACTACGAGCAGTACTTC. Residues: CASSEAGDYEQYF.